This T cell receptor (beta chain) was captured by sequencing in a study of tumor-infiltrating lymphocytes in localized non-small cell lung cancer. There are a few counts of this clone. The J segment lost 10 bases and the V segment lost 0 bases, leaving 15 bases of the junction unmatched. The CDR3 totals 16 residues. Per germline, CDR1 MNHNS and CDR2 SASEGT. The repertoire was sequenced with immunoSEQ multiplex PCR; TCRdb's copy has only in-frame clones and lacks some. The sample holds thousands of clones, roughly 69% seen once. The chain links TRBV6-1 to TRBJ2-7, with 7 bases that match TRBD1. The clonotype comes from a human donor with non-small cell lung cancer. The sequencing sample was made of uninvolved lung tissue not adjacent to the tumor. In DNA, the CDR3 is TGTGCCAGCAGTGAAGCGCTTCTGGGACAGCCTTACGGACAGTACTTC. This translates into CASSEALLGQPYGQYF.